This entry concerns a single T cell receptor beta chain. The antigen remains undetermined. TCRdb re-called the 5' RACE reads; every CDR3 protein appears as one record, without DNA. The listing records more than 300,000 distinct CDR3 sequences. The source of the sample is a study of monozygotic twins with inflammatory bowel disease. The CDR3 is 14 amino acids. CDR1 is MNHNS, CDR2 SASEGT, per germline. Study-wide findings and caveats: Among IBD patients, TCRbeta diversity (inverse Simpson) was lower than in healthy co-twins.

The chain links TRBV6-1 to TRBJ2-7; TCRdb's D call of TRBD1 is untestable without DNA. The specimen was blood. This receptor was taken from a human donor with ulcerative colitis or Crohn's disease, or a healthy co-twin of an affected twin (not recorded which). CDR3 amino acids: CASSMRQGADEQYF.